This TCR beta chain was documented in a study of T cells in Graves' hyperthyroidism and ophthalmopathy. Overall study findings and caveats: Clonotypes that were expanded in thyroid above 0.001 mostly appeared in blood too. From stable hyperthyroidism, ophthalmopathy was set apart by a 13 V-J model.

It was RNA transcripts that yielded the amplified TCR beta CDR3 regions. HTBI primers were the set used in a first-round RT-PCR of the TCR CDR3. MiXCR, applied by TCRdb to the multiplex PCR reads, yields one record per CDR3 protein. The sample yields around 690,000 distinct CDR3 sequences, roughly 17% seen once. This clonotype was found a few times. Antigen specificity is unknown. From germline, CDR1 is GTSNPN and CDR2 SVGIG (reference sequence). V was clipped by 0 bases and J by 4 bases, with 10 bases between them. The CDR3 is 14 amino acids. This receptor was taken from a man aged 50 or older with Graves' hyperthyroidism. J is TRBJ2-4 and V is TRBV30; D might be TRBD1 (6 bases). Input material: blood. The CDR3 sequence is CAWSVNGQKNIQYF. CDR3 in DNA: TGTGCCTGGAGTGTAAACGGACAGAAAAACATTCAGTACTTC.